The 5 T cell receptor beta chains below all came from one sample that was sequenced in a study of cytomegalovirus exposure and HLA in healthy donors. PCR primers comprised 60 Vbeta and 13 Jbeta primers. Clones were sequenced by immunoSEQ multiplex PCR, and TCRdb holds only the in-frame ones, with some missing. The table has 150,000 to 200,000 clones, 77% seen once; the top ten hold approximately 1.3%. Sequencing was performed on PBMCs. These receptors were taken from a woman aged 25 to 39 in good health and CMV-seropositive.

The rearrangement links TRBV14 to TRBJ2-1; TRBD2 matches at 13 bases. Germline assignment: CDR1 SGHDN and CDR2 FVKESK. This CDR3 comprises 19 residues. V trimming: 4 bases; J trimming: 1 base; junction bases outside the gene matches: 10. The CDR3 DNA reads as TGTGCCAGCAGCCGAAAACTAGCGGGAGGGCCGGGGTCCTACAATGAGCAGTTCTTC. It encodes CASSRKLAGGPGSYNEQFF.

The sample holds a few counts of this clone. The chain combines TRBV12-5 with TRBJ2-5, with D possibly being TRBD1 (6 bases). The germline V gene encodes CDR1 LGHNT and CDR2 FRNRAP. This CDR3 has 14 amino acids. Trimming stripped 6 bases from V and 5 bases from J, with 16 bases between. As DNA, the CDR3 is TGTGCTAGTGGCCATGGGGGCCCCGGGGAGACCCAGTACTTC. Translated: CASGHGGPGETQYF.

This chain connects TRBV4-3 to TRBJ2-7; TRBD1 aligns across 7 bases. Germline CDR1 reads LGHNA; CDR2 reads YSLEER. The J segment lost 0 bases and the V segment lost 1 base, leaving 9 bases of the junction unmatched. The CDR3 is 17 residues long. Written as DNA, the CDR3 is TGCGCCAGCAGCCAAGGTTGGGGGACAGTTAGCTCCTACGAGCAGTACTTC. Translating it yields CASSQGWGTVSSYEQYF.

The chain carries TRBV4-1 and TRBJ1-1; D might be TRBD1 (5 bases). CDR1 is MGHRA and CDR2 is YSYEKL in the germline V gene. This CDR3 spans 16 amino acids. V shed 4 bases and J shed 6 bases, with 21 bases lying between them. This chain's CDR3 is CASSPSWRGVMAEAFF. The CDR3 DNA reads TGCGCCAGCAGCCCTAGTTGGCGGGGGGTGATGGCTGAAGCTTTCTTT.

This clone has more than one count but fewer than ten. The chain combines TRBV2 with TRBJ2-7, with 11 positions matching TRBD1. The germline V gene has CDR1 SNHLY and CDR2 FYNNEI. The CDR3 length is 13 residues. Losses at the gene ends were 8 bases for V and 6 bases for J; bases not matched to a gene: 6. CDR3 in DNA: TGTGCCAGCGGGGGGGGGACAGGGGGCGAGCAGTACTTC. Its translation: CASGGGTGGEQYF.